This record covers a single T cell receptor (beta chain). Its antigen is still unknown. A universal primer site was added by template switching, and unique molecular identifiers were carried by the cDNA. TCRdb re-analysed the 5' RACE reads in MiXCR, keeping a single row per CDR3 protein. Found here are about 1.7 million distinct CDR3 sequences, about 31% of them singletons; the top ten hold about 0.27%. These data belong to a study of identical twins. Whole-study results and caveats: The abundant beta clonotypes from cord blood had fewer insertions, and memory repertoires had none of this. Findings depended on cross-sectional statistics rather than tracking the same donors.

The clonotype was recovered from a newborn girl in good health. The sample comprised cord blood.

CDR3 sequence reads: CSVQRVPTDEAFF. The CDR3 region has the DNA TGCAGCGTCCAAAGGGTTCCCACTGATGAAGCTTTCTTT. The chain carries TRBV29-1 and TRBJ1-1; unclear D gene. CDR3 size: 13 residues. Germline loops: CDR1 SQVTM, CDR2 ANQGSEA. Trimming removed 6 bases from V and 7 bases from J, with 18 bases in between.